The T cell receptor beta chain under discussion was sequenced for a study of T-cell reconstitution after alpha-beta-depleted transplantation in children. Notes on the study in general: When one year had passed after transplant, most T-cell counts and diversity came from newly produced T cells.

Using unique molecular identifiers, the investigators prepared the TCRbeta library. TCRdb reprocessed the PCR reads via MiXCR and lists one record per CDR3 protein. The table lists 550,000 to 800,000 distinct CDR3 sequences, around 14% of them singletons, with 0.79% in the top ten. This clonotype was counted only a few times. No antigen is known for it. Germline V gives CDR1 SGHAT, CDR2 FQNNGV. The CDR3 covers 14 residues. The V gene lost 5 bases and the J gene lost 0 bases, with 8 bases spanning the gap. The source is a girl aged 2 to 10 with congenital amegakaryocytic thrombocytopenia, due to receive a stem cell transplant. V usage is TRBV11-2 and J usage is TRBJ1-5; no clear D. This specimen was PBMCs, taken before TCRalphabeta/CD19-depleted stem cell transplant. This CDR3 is CASSQGYSNQPQHF. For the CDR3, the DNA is TGTGCCAGCAGCCAAGGGTATAGCAATCAGCCCCAGCATTTT.